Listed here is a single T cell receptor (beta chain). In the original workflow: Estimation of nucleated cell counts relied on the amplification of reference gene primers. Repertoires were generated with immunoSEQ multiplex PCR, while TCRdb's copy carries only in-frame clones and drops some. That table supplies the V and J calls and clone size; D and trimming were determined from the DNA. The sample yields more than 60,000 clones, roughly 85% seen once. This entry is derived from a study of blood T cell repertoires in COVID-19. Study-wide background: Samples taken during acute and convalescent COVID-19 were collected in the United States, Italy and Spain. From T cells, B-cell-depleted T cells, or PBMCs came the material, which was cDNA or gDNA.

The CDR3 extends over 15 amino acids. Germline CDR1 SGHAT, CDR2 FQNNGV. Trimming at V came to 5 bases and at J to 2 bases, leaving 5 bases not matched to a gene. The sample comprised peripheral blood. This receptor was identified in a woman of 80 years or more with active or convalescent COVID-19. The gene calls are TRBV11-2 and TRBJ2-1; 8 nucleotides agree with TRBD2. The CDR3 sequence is CASSVLAGTYNEQFF. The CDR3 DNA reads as TGTGCCAGCAGCGTCCTAGCGGGTACCTACAATGAGCAGTTCTTC.